The clone carrying this TCR beta chain was recorded once. Profiled with immunoSEQ multiplex PCR; TCRdb holds only in-frame clones, not every one. The sample has about 110,000 clones; approximately 80% are singletons. This sample stems from a study of blood T cell repertoires in COVID-19. Study-wide context: Sources were T cells, B-cell-depleted T cells, or PBMCs; the material itself was cDNA or gDNA.

Sample: peripheral blood. The sequence came from a woman between 65 and 79 years old with acute or convalescent COVID-19.

The chain's CDR3 is CASSFGYTEAFF. DNA of the CDR3: TGTGCCAGCAGTTTCGGGTATACTGAAGCTTTCTTT. The chain joins TRBV28 to TRBJ1-1; D is unresolved. Per the germline V gene, CDR1 is MDHEN and CDR2 is SYDVKM. There are 12 residues in the CDR3. Trimming pared 3 bases from V and 5 bases from J, leaving 7 bases between.